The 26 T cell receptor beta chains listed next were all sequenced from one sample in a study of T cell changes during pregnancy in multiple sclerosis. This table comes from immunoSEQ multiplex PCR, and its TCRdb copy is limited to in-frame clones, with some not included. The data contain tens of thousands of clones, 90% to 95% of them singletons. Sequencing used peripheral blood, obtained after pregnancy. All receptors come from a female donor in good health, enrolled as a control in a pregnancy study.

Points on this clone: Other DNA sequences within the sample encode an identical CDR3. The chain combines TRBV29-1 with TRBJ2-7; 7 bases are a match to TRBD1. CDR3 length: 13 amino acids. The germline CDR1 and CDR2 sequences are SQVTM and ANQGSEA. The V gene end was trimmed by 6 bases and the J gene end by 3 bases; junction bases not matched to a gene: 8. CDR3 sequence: CSVPTGDRYEQYF. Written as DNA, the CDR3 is TGCAGCGTGCCAACAGGGGATCGCTACGAGCAGTACTTC.

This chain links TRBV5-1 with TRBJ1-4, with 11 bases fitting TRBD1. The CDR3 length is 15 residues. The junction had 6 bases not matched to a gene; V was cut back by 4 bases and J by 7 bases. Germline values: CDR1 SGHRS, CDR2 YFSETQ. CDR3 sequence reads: CASSTSGTGGEKLFF. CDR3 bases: TGCGCCAGCAGCACCTCCGGGACAGGGGGTGAAAAACTGTTTTTT. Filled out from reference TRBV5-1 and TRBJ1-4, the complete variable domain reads KAGVTQTPRYLIKTRGQQVTLSCSPISGHRSVSWYQQTPGQGLQFLFEYFSETQRNKGNFPGRFSGRQFSNSRSEMNVSTLELGDSALYLCASSTSGTGGEKLFFGSGTQLSVL.

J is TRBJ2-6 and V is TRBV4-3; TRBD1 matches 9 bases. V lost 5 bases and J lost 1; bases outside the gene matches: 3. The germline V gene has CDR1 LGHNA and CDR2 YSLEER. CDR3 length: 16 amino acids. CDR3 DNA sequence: TGCGCCAGCAGCGGGGACAGGGTATCTGGGGCCAACGTCCTGACTTTC. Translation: CASSGDRVSGANVLTF.

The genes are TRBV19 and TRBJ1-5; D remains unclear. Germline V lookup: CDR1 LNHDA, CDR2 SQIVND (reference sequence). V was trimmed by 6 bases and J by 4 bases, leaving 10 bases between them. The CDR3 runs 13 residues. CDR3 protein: CASSRGLNQPQHF. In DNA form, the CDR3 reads TGTGCCAGTAGCAGAGGGCTAAATCAGCCCCAGCATTTT.

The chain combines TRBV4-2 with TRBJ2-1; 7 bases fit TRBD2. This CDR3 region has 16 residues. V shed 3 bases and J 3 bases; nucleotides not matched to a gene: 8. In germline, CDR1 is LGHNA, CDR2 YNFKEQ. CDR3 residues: CASSHPPSGDYNEQFF. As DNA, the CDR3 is TGTGCCAGCAGCCACCCACCCAGCGGGGACTACAATGAGCAGTTCTTC.

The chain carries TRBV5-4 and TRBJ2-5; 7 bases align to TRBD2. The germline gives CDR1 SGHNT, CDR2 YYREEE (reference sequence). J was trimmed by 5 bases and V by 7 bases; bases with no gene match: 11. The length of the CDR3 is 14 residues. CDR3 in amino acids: CASRMGGSGETQYF. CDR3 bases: TGTGCCAGCCGAATGGGGGGGTCGGGGGAGACCCAGTACTTC.

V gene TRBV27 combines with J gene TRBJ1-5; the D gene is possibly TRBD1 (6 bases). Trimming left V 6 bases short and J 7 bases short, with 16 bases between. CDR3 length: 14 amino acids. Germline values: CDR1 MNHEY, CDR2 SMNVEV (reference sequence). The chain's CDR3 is CASSSTGFGQPQHF. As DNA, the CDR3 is TGTGCCAGCAGCTCAACAGGGTTTGGGCAGCCCCAGCATTTT.

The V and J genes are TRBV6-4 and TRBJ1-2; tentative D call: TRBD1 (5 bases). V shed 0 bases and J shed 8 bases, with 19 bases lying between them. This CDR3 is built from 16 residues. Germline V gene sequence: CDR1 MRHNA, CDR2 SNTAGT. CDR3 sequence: CASSDSSFRGRGGYTF. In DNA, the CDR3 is TGTGCCAGCAGTGACTCGAGTTTTAGGGGTAGAGGAGGCTACACCTTC.

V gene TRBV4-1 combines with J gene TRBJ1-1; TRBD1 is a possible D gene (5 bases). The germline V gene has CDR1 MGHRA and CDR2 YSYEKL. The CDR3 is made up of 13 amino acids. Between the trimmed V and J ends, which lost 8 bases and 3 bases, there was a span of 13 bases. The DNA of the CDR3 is TGCGCCAGCGGGGGGGACGGGTACACTGAAGCTTTCTTT. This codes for CASGGDGYTEAFF.

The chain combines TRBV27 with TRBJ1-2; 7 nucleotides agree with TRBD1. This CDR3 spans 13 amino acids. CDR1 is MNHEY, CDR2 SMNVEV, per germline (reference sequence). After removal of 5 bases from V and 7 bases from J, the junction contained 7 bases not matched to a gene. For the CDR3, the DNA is TGTGCCAGCAGTCTCACAGGGGAGTCTGGCTACACCTTC. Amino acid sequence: CASSLTGESGYTF.

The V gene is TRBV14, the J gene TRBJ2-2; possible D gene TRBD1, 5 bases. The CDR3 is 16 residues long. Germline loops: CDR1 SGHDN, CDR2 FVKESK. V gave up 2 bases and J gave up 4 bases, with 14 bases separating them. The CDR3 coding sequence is TGTGCCAGCAGCCAACTCCAGGGTTTGGGCACCGGGGAGCTGTTTTTT. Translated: CASSQLQGLGTGELFF.

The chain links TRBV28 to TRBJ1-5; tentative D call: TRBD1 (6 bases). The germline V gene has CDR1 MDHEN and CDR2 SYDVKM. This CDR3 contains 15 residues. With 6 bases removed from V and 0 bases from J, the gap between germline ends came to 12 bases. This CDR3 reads CASRWTAPSNQPQHF. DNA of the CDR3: TGTGCCAGCAGGTGGACAGCCCCTAGCAATCAGCCCCAGCATTTT.

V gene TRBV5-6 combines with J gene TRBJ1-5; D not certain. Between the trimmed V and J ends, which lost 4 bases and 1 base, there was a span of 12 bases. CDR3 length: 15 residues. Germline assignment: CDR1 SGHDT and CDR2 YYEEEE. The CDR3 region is CASSGGPLSNQPQHF. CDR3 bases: TGTGCCAGCAGCGGCGGGCCCCTGAGCAATCAGCCCCAGCATTTT.

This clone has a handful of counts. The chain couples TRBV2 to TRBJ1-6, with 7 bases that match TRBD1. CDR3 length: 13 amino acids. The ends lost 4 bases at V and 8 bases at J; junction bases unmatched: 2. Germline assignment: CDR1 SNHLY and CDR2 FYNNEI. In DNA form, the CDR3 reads TGTGCCAGCAGTGTTACAGGGGATTCACCCCTCCACTTT. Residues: CASSVTGDSPLHF.

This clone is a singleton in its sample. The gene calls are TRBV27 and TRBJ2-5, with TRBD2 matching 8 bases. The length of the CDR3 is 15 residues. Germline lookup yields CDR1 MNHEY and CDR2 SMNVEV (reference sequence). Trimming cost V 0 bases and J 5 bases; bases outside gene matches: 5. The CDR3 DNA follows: TGTGCCAGCAGTTTATCCGGGCGGGGGGTGGAGACCCAGTACTTC. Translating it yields CASSLSGRGVETQYF.

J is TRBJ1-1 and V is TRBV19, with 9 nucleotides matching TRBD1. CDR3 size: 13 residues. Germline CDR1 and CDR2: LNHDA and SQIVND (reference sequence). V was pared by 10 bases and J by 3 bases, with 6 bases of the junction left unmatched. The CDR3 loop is CATKTGGHTEAFF. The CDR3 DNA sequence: TGTGCCACCAAGACAGGGGGGCACACTGAAGCTTTCTTT.

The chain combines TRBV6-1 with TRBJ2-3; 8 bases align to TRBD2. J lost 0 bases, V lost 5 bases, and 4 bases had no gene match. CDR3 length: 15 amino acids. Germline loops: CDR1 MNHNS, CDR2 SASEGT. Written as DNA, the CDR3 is TGTGCCAGCAGTACTAGCGGAGCGAGCACAGATACGCAGTATTTT. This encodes CASSTSGASTDTQYF.

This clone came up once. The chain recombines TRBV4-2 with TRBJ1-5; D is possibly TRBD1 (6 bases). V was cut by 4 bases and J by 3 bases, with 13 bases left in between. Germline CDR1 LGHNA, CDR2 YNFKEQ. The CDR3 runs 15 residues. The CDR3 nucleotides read TGTGCCAGCAGCCCTCTGACAGGCGACAATCAGCCCCAGCATTTT. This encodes CASSPLTGDNQPQHF.

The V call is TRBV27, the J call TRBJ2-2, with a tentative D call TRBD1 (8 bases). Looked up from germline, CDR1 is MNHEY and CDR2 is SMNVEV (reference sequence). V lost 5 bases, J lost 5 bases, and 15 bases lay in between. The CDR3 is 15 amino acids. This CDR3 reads CASSGGDRITGELFF. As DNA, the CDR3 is TGTGCCAGCAGTGGGGGGGACAGGATAACCGGGGAGCTGTTTTTT.

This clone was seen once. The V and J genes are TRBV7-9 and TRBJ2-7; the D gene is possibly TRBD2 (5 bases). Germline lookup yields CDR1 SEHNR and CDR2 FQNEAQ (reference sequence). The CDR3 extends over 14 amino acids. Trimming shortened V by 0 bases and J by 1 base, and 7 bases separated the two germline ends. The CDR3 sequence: CASSLAGGSYEQYF. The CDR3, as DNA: TGTGCCAGCAGCTTAGCGGGCGGGTCCTACGAGCAGTACTTC.

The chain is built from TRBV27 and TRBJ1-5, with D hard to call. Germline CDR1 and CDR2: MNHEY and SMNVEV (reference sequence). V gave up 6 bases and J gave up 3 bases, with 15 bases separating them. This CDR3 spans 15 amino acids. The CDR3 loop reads CASSPEGEDNQPQHF. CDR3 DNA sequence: TGTGCCAGCAGCCCCGAGGGAGAAGACAATCAGCCCCAGCATTTT.

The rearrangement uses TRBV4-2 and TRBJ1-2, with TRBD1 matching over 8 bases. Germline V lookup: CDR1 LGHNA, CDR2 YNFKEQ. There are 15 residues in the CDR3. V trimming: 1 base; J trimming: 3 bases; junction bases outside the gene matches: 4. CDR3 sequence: CASSQAGGVDYGYTF. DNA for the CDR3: TGTGCCAGCAGCCAAGCAGGGGGCGTAGACTATGGCTACACCTTC.

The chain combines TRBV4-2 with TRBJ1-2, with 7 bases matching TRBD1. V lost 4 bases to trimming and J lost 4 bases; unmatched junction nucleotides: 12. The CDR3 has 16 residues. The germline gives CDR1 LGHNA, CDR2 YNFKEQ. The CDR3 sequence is CASSPDPTGVSYGYTF. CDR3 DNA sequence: TGTGCCAGCAGCCCGGACCCCACAGGGGTTAGCTATGGCTACACCTTC.

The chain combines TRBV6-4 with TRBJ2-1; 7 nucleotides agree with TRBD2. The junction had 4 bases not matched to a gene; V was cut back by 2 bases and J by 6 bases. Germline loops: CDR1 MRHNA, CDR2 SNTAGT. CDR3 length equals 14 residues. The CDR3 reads CASSDRGGVNEQFF. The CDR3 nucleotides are TGTGCCAGCAGTGACAGGGGAGGGGTCAATGAGCAGTTCTTC.

CDR3 nucleotides: TGTGCCAGCAGTTACCCGTCCGGGAACACCGGGGAGCTGTTTTTT. Protein sequence: CASSYPSGNTGELFF. The chain recombines TRBV6-6 with TRBJ2-2; D unclear. Germline V lookup: CDR1 MNHNY, CDR2 SVGAGI (reference sequence). Trimming left V 2 bases short and J 1 base short, with 8 bases between. The CDR3 length is 15 residues.

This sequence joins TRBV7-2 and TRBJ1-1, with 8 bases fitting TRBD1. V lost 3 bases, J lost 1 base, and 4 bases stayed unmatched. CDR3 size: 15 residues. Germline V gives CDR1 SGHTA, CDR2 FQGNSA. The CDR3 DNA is TGTGCCAGCAGCTTCCAGGGGGCTGAGAACACTGAAGCTTTCTTT. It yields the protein CASSFQGAENTEAFF.